Listed below are T cell receptor beta chains from one sample, sequenced in a study of OX40 agonist ivuxolimab in advanced cancers. Clones were read by immunoSEQ multiplex PCR, and TCRdb kept only the in-frame ones, dropping some. The data hold 30,000 or so clones, with 82% observed a single time. The sequencing here drew on CD4+ or CD8+ T cells sorted from blood, taken in a trial of the OX40 agonist ivuxolimab. The receptors derive from an adult with an advanced solid tumor such as melanoma, head and neck, liver or kidney cancer. The CDR3 runs from the conserved cysteine through the conserved F or W. The D gene is left open where the match is weak. Where a row states a size, it is once, few, many or the class of an expanded clone; other rows omit it.

TRBD1	NA	TRBV7-7	TRBJ2-1	TGTGCTAGCAGCTTCGCCAGGGGGAATGAGCAGTTCTTC	CASSFARGNEQFF
NA	NA	TRBV6-1	TRBJ2-6	TGTGCCAGCAGTGAAATCAGGGGCTCTGGGGCCAACGTCCTGACTTTC	CASSEIRGSGANVLTF
TRBD2	NA	TRBV7-8	TRBJ2-2	TGTGCCAGCAGCCGAGGAGCGGGGGCGAACACCGGGGAGCTGTTTTTT	CASSRGAGANTGELFF
TRBD2	NA	TRBV9	TRBJ2-2	TGTGCCAGCAGCGTAGAACCTACCGGGGGATTCGGGAGGACCGGGGAGCTGTTTTTT	CASSVEPTGGFGRTGELFF
NA	NA	TRBV28	TRBJ2-3	TGTGCCAGCAGTCCGGTGGGGGTTGGGGTGACAGATACGCAGTATTTT	CASSPVGVGVTDTQYF
TRBD1	NA	TRBV4-3	TRBJ1-2	TGCGCCAGCAGCCGAGAACAGGGGGTGTTTGGCTACACCTTC	CASSREQGVFGYTF
TRBD1	NA	TRBV5-5	TRBJ2-5	TGTGCCAGCAGCTTTACAGGGGAAGAGACCCAGTACTTC	CASSFTGEETQYF
NA	NA	TRBV18	TRBJ2-5	TGTGCCAGCTCACCACTTGGACGAGACAGAGAGACCCAGTACTTC	CASSPLGRDRETQYF
NA	few	TRBV6-6	TRBJ1-5	TGTGCCAGCAGCCTCCCCAATCAGCCCCAGCATTTT	CASSLPNQPQHF
NA	NA	TRBV28	TRBJ1-5	TGTGCCAGCACTGAGGGGCATCAGCCCCAGCATTTT	CASTEGHQPQHF
NA	NA	TRBV5-4	TRBJ1-1	TGTGCCAGCAGCTTCGGGCTGAACACTGAAGCTTTCTTT	CASSFGLNTEAFF
NA	NA	TRBV20-1	TRBJ2-5	TGCAGTGCTAGGGGCCTAGGGACCCAGTACTTC	CSARGLGTQYF
TRBD2	NA	TRBV6-5	TRBJ2-7	TGTGCCAGCCGGGCTAGCGGGAGTTACGAGCAGTACTTC	CASRASGSYEQYF
NA	NA	TRBV7-3	TRBJ1-1	TGTGCCAGCAGCTCCTATGGGGGCACTGAAGCTTTCTTT	CASSSYGGTEAFF
NA	NA	TRBV4-2	TRBJ1-2	TGTGCCAGCAGCCAACAACTAATAGGACAACATTATAACTATGGCTACACCTTC	CASSQQLIGQHYNYGYTF
NA	once	TRBV6-5	TRBJ1-2	TGTGCCAGCAGTTACTCGTGGCAGGGGTCTATCTACACCTTC	CASSYSWQGSIYTF
NA	NA	TRBV14	TRBJ1-4	TGTGCCAGCAGCCAAGTGGGACTAAATGAAAAACTGTTTTTT	CASSQVGLNEKLFF
TRBD1	NA	TRBV7-3	TRBJ2-7	TGTGCCAGCAGCCCCGGACAGGGGGCTATCGAGCAGTACTTC	CASSPGQGAIEQYF